This T cell receptor (beta chain) came from a study of blood T cell repertoires in COVID-19. Germline V gene sequence: CDR1 SGHDT, CDR2 YYEEEE. Unmatched junction bases numbered 2, after V lost 0 bases and J lost 5 bases. The CDR3 loop spans 15 amino acids. Here immunoSEQ multiplex PCR was the method, and the copy in TCRdb shows in-frame clones only, minus some. The sample lists approximately 220,000 clones, 75% to 90% occurring once. Material: PBMCs or T cells enriched from blood (not recorded which). The chain links TRBV5-6 to TRBJ1-5; TRBD1 matches at 10 bases. The receptor's source is a woman in her thirties or forties with acute COVID-19. This CDR3 is CASSLAGTGDQPQHF. The CDR3 nucleotides read TGTGCCAGCAGCTTGGCCGGGACAGGGGATCAGCCCCAGCATTTT.